These 2 T cell receptor beta chains came from one sample sequenced in a study of cytomegalovirus exposure and HLA in healthy donors. Generated by immunoSEQ multiplex PCR, the TCRdb table keeps only in-frame clones and is missing some. Of 250,000 to 400,000 clones detected, about 90% appear once; the ten largest clones hold over 1%. Source material: PBMCs. Receptors originate from a woman younger than 45 in good health and CMV-seropositive.

The rearrangement joins TRBV5-1 to TRBJ2-5, with 8 bases matching TRBD2. The CDR3 has 18 residues. The ends lost 0 bases at V and 4 bases at J; junction bases unmatched: 14. Germline V gives CDR1 SGHRS, CDR2 YFSETQ. For the CDR3, the DNA is TGCGCCAGCAGCTTGGAACAGGGACTAGTAGAAAGCGGAGAGACCCAGTACTTC. This encodes CASSLEQGLVESGETQYF.

The chain couples TRBV19 to TRBJ2-7, with 9 bases matching TRBD1. V was pared by 5 bases and J by 1 base, with 3 bases of the junction left unmatched. Germline V gene sequence: CDR1 LNHDA, CDR2 SQIVND (reference sequence). The CDR3 covers 14 residues. The CDR3 loop is CASSVGQGSYEQYF. CDR3 sequence (DNA): TGTGCCAGTAGTGTAGGACAGGGGTCCTACGAGCAGTACTTC. Filled out from reference TRBV19 and TRBJ2-7, the complete variable domain reads DGGITQSPKYLFRKEGQNVTLSCEQNLNHDAMYWYRQDPGQGLRLIYYSQIVNDFQKGDIAEGYSVSREKKESFPLTVTSAQKNPTAFYLCASSVGQGSYEQYFGPGTRLTVT.